This passage covers 21 T cell receptor beta chains from one sample sequenced in a study of immune evolution from preneoplasia to lung adenocarcinoma. Sequenced by immunoSEQ multiplex PCR; TCRdb stores in-frame clones only, minus some. The sample holds under 45,000 clones, less than 85% seen once. The sequencing sample was made of FFPE invasive lung adenocarcinoma tissue. The receptors originated from a person between 55 and 69 years old with lung adenocarcinoma.

As DNA, the CDR3 is TGCGCCAGCAGCTTCGACAGGCTGAACACTGAAGCTTTCTTT. Its protein is CASSFDRLNTEAFF. V gene TRBV5-1 combines with J gene TRBJ1-1; perhaps TRBD1 as D (6 bases). The CDR3 loop spans 14 amino acids. Germline V gene data show CDR1 as SGHRS and CDR2 as YFSETQ. Trimming left V 2 bases short and J 0 bases short, with 8 bases between.

V and J are TRBV28 and TRBJ2-5; no clear D gene. The V end was cut by 5 bases, the J end by 5 bases, with 21 bases between. CDR3 length: 16 residues. Germline loops: CDR1 MDHEN, CDR2 SYDVKM. Written as DNA, the CDR3 is TGTGCCAGCAGTGGGCTAATTTTGGGCGCCGGCGAGACCCAGTACTTC. Protein product: CASSGLILGAGETQYF.

The genes are TRBV6-6 and TRBJ2-7, with 8 positions matching TRBD1. Germline CDR1 reads MNHNY; CDR2 reads SVGAGI (reference sequence). J gave up 0 bases and V 8 bases, and 6 bases lay outside the gene matches. The CDR3 has 14 amino acids. DNA of the CDR3: TGTGCCAGCTGCGCCGGACAGGGCTCCTACGAGCAGTACTTC. Translation gives CASCAGQGSYEQYF.

The V gene is TRBV5-6, the J gene TRBJ2-2, with 9 bases identical to TRBD2. Germline CDR1 reads SGHDT; CDR2 reads YYEEEE. The V segment lost 2 bases and the J segment 7 bases; nucleotides outside the gene matches: 3. CDR3 length: 14 residues. CDR3 protein: CASSFPAGGGELFF. CDR3 in DNA: TGTGCCAGCAGCTTCCCAGCGGGAGGCGGGGAGCTGTTTTTT.

This chain uses TRBV19 with TRBJ2-1; 8 nucleotides align to TRBD2. Unmatched junction bases numbered 10, after V lost 5 bases and J lost 1 base. The CDR3 is 17 residues long. The germline V gene has CDR1 LNHDA and CDR2 SQIVND (reference sequence). The CDR3 is CASSSATSGFSYNEQFF. CDR3 in DNA: TGTGCCAGTAGTTCGGCTACTAGCGGATTTTCCTACAATGAGCAGTTCTTC.

This chain links TRBV7-6 with TRBJ2-7, with 7 bases fitting TRBD1. The trim removed 6 bases at V and 6 bases at J, leaving 11 bases unmatched. CDR1 is SGHVS, CDR2 FNYEAQ, per germline. The CDR3 runs 14 residues. This CDR3 is CASSPTTGIAEQYF. The CDR3 nucleotides are TGTGCCAGCAGTCCTACGACAGGGATAGCCGAGCAGTACTTC.

This clone was picked up a small number of times. The chain joins TRBV28 to TRBJ1-5; D is undetermined. This CDR3 region has 15 residues. Germline CDR1 is MDHEN and CDR2 is SYDVKM. V lost 11 bases to trimming and J lost 7 bases, with 24 bases between them. CDR3 sequence: CAVRGRLKLGQPQHF. The CDR3 DNA is TGTGCCGTGCGGGGTAGACTGAAACTGGGCCAGCCCCAGCATTTT.

The genes are TRBV4-1 and TRBJ2-5; D may be TRBD1 (6 bases). There are 15 residues in the CDR3. Germline CDR1 is MGHRA and CDR2 is YSYEKL. V lost 0 bases and J lost 1, with 9 bases in between. CDR3 protein: CASSQEIGGQETQYF. The CDR3 nucleotides read TGCGCCAGCAGCCAAGAGATAGGGGGCCAAGAGACCCAGTACTTC.

V usage is TRBV4-2 and J usage is TRBJ1-1; the D is unclear. The germline V gene encodes CDR1 LGHNA and CDR2 YNFKEQ. CDR3 length: 15 amino acids. Trimming left V 0 bases short and J 1 base short, with 9 bases between. The CDR3 nucleotides read TGTGCCAGCAGCCAAGAAGGCGGAGGGAACACTGAAGCTTTCTTT. It codes for CASSQEGGGNTEAFF.

This chain connects TRBV6-4 to TRBJ1-1; no firm D call. This CDR3 has 13 residues. Germline V CDR1 and CDR2: MRHNA, SNTAGT. Trimming pared 3 bases from V and 8 bases from J, leaving 13 bases between. The CDR3 region is CASSEYEGTEAFF. The CDR3 DNA sequence: TGTGCCAGCAGTGAATATGAAGGTACCGAAGCTTTCTTT.

CDR3 in DNA: TGTGCCAGCAGCTTTTACAGGGGTGGTGAGCAGTTCTTC. It codes for CASSFYRGGEQFF. The chain links TRBV7-9 to TRBJ2-1, with 7 bases that match TRBD1. Per the germline V gene, CDR1 is SEHNR and CDR2 is FQNEAQ (reference sequence). This CDR3 has 13 amino acids. V lost 3 bases and J lost 9; bases outside the gene matches: 5.

The chain combines TRBV28 with TRBJ2-7; either TRBD1 or TRBD2 may supply D (5 bases each). The CDR3 has 14 amino acids. Between the trimmed V and J ends, which lost 7 bases and 2 bases, there was a span of 15 bases. The germline CDR1 and CDR2 sequences are MDHEN and SYDVKM. The CDR3 DNA follows: TGTGCCAGCACGGGCCCCAGGGAGCCCTACGAGCAGTACTTC. This sequence encodes CASTGPREPYEQYF.

Comment on this clone: One end of the junction is discordant with germline, which a read error may explain. The J gene is TRBJ1-4, the V gene TRBV28; 7 nucleotides match TRBD1. CDR1 is MDHEN and CDR2 is SYDVKM in the germline V gene. The CDR3 is made up of 12 amino acids. The CDR3 spells CASSLNNRDSAF. CDR3 DNA sequence: TGTGCCAGCAGTTTAAACAACCGGGACAGCGCCTTT.

The genes are TRBV4-1 and TRBJ2-3, with 11 positions matching TRBD2. The germline CDR1 and CDR2 sequences are MGHRA and YSYEKL. The junction had 4 bases not matched to a gene; V was cut back by 2 bases and J by 6 bases. This CDR3 has 15 amino acids. The CDR3 DNA follows: TGCGCCAGCAGCCAAAATAGCGGGGGGGTTGATACGCAGTATTTT. Protein sequence: CASSQNSGGVDTQYF.

This clone has only a few counts. The chain recombines TRBV18 with TRBJ1-1; a weak D match, TRBD1 (5 bases). Germline CDR1 and CDR2: KGHSH and LQKENI. Trimming removed 0 bases from V and 4 bases from J, with 15 bases in between. The CDR3 is 16 residues long. This CDR3 reads CASSPPGSGVGTEAFF. CDR3 in DNA: TGTGCCAGCTCACCACCGGGGTCGGGGGTGGGCACTGAAGCTTTCTTT.

The chain couples TRBV4-2 to TRBJ1-2, with D tentatively TRBD1 (5 bases). The germline gives CDR1 LGHNA, CDR2 YNFKEQ. V lost 5 bases, J lost 4 bases, and 17 bases lay in between. The CDR3 is made up of 15 amino acids. The CDR3 DNA sequence: TGTGCCAGCAGCTTGTCCCAGGGCGGATCCTATGGCTACACCTTC. It translates to CASSLSQGGSYGYTF.

The V and J genes are TRBV5-8 and TRBJ2-2; D may match TRBD1 or TRBD2 (5 bases each). Germline assignment: CDR1 SGHTS and CDR2 YDEGEE. The CDR3 extends over 16 amino acids. The ends were cut back, 6 bases at V and 5 bases at J, with 20 bases in the middle. Written as DNA, the CDR3 is TGTGCCAGCACAGACCGCTTCATGGGGGAAACCGGGGAGCTGTTTTTT. It is translated as CASTDRFMGETGELFF.

This clone showed up just once. The V and J genes are TRBV19 and TRBJ2-1, with 7 positions matching TRBD2. CDR1 LNHDA and CDR2 SQIVND come from the germline V gene (reference sequence). V dropped 1 base and J dropped 8; count of bases not matched to a gene: 5. The CDR3 sequence is 14 residues long. CDR3 sequence reads: CASSIGLASDEQFF. CDR3 DNA sequence: TGTGCCAGTAGTATAGGACTAGCTAGCGATGAGCAGTTCTTC.

The chain joins TRBV9 to TRBJ2-5; 13 positions agree with TRBD2. The length of the CDR3 is 16 residues. Germline V lookup: CDR1 SGDLS, CDR2 YYNGEE. V was pared by 0 bases and J by 5 bases, with 4 bases of the junction left unmatched. CDR3 in amino acids: CASSVARLAGGETQYF. The CDR3 DNA reads TGTGCCAGCAGCGTAGCTCGACTAGCGGGAGGCGAGACCCAGTACTTC.

The J gene is TRBJ2-5, the V gene TRBV6-5; possibly TRBD2 for D (6 bases). Germline V gene data show CDR1 as MNHEY and CDR2 as SVGAGI. The CDR3 extends over 15 amino acids. V lost 4 bases and J 0 bases, leaving 12 bases between the germline ends. The CDR3 region has the DNA TGTGCCAGCAGTTCCCTAGCGCCGTACCAAGAGACCCAGTACTTC. Translation: CASSSLAPYQETQYF.

This clone was recorded once. The chain combines TRBV5-1 with TRBJ2-1; no definite D call. The CDR3 extends over 13 amino acids. Per germline, CDR1 SGHRS and CDR2 YFSETQ. Trimming cost V 4 bases and J 7 bases, with 12 bases left between them. The CDR3 DNA sequence: TGCGCCAGCAGCCTGGACCCCAGTAATGAGCAGTTCTTC. Its translation is CASSLDPSNEQFF.